Listed below are T cell receptor beta chains from one sample, sequenced in a study of beta chain features in type 1 diabetes. Produced via immunoSEQ multiplex PCR; TCRdb's table is partial and in-frame only. Of 300,000 or so clones listed, roughly 14% are singletons. Specimen: naive CD4+ T cells from blood. These receptor sequences come from a woman between 18 and 29 years old with type 1 diabetes. Each CDR3 is given with its conserved first and last residue. The D gene is left open where the match is weak. For some rows the clone size is stated as once, few or many, or as a class when expanded; others skip it.

j_gene | d_gene | v_gene | abundance | CDR3nt | CDR3aa
TRBJ2-7 | . | TRBV7-2 | . | TGTGCCAGCAACAGAGGACAGACAGATCGCGAGCAGTACTTC | CASNRGQTDREQYF
TRBJ1-1 | . | TRBV30 | few | TGTGCCTGGAGTGGGGGAGGGACTTTCTTT | CAWSGGGTFF
TRBJ1-5 | . | TRBV19 | . | TGTGCCAGTAGTGCCCAAGCAGGGGCAGGCAATCAGCCCCAGCATTTT | CASSAQAGAGNQPQHF
TRBJ2-5 | . | TRBV30 | few | TGTGCCTACAGGGAAGAGACCCAGTACTTC | CAYREETQYF
TRBJ1-1 | . | TRBV7-2 | few | TGTGAAACGCGGGGGGCGAACACTGAAGCTTTCTTT | CETRGANTEAFF
TRBJ2-1 | . | TRBV28 | . | . | CASSFGPGPNEQFF
TRBJ2-5 | . | TRBV7-9 | . | TGTGCCAGCAGCACCCTAGCCGTAGAGACCCAGTACTTC | CASSTLAVETQYF
TRBJ2-1 | . | TRBV19 | . | TGTGCCAGTAGTTCTGGGAGTGGCAATGAGCAGTTCTTC | CASSSGSGNEQFF
TRBJ2-3 | TRBD1 | TRBV7-2 | few | TGTGCCAGCAGCTTAGCGACAGGGCGAGGCAGCACAGATACGCAGTATTTT | CASSLATGRGSTDTQYF
TRBJ2-3 | TRBD2 | TRBV6-5 | . | TGTGCCAGCAGACCCGGGACTAGCGGTGGTACGCAGTATTTT | CASRPGTSGGTQYF
TRBJ1-4 | TRBD1 | TRBV5-4 | few | TGTGCCAGCAGCCAGGGGGCTGCTAATGAAAAACTGTTTTTT | CASSQGAANEKLFF
TRBJ2-7 | . | TRBV27 | . | TGTGCCAGCAGTCTCCCGGGCAGGGGAGGGAACGAGCAGTACTTC | CASSLPGRGGNEQYF
TRBJ1-2 | . | TRBV19 | few | TGTGCCAGTAGTATAGGGCCCACTAACTATGGCTACACCTTC | CASSIGPTNYGYTF
TRBJ2-6 | . | TRBV7-2 | . | TGTGCCAGCAGCCCTGGCCCCTCTGGGGCCAACGTCCTGACTTTC | CASSPGPSGANVLTF
TRBJ2-3 | . | TRBV5-4 | . | TGTGCCAGCAGCTGGGCGAACAGGTTCACTTGGGATACGCAGTATTTT | CASSWANRFTWDTQYF
TRBJ2-3 | TRBD2 | TRBV18 | . | TGTGCCAGCTCACCGGGGCGGGAGCCTACAGATACGCAGTATTTT | CASSPGREPTDTQYF
TRBJ2-5 | . | TRBV18 | . | TGTGCCAGCTCGCTCTTCAGGAGGGAAGAGACCCAGTACTTC | CASSLFRREETQYF
TRBJ1-1 | TRBD1 | TRBV19 | . | TGTGCCAGCTTACAGGGGTTCACTGAAGCTTTCTTT | CASLQGFTEAFF
TRBJ2-6 | . | TRBV7-8 | few | TGTGCCAGCAGCTTAGCCCGGAGCTCTGGGGCCAACGTCCTGACTTTC | CASSLARSSGANVLTF
TRBJ2-1 | TRBD2 | TRBV4-3 | few | TGCGCCAGCAGTCAAGCGGGGCTAGCGGGAGTTGCGGAGCAGTTCTTC | CASSQAGLAGVAEQFF